These T cell receptor beta chains were read from a single sample in a study of T-cell memory formation after mild COVID-19. TCRdb fed the 5' RACE reads into MiXCR, producing one record per CDR3 protein. The sample shows tens of thousands of distinct CDR3 sequences, around 12% of them seen only once. Sequencing was performed on PBMCs or a T cell subset sorted from them (not recorded which). The receptors come from a man aged 18 to 35 who had mild COVID-19 (a few samples of this study predate the infection). Cell type and time point are not known. Both conserved end residues are part of each CDR3. Each record gives: V gene, J gene, D gene, clone size, CDR3 DNA, CDR3 protein. A D gene is named only where the DNA matches it firmly. Not all rows give a size; the values are once, few, many and, for expanded clones, a class.

V: TRBV7-3
J: TRBJ2-5
D: .
size: few
DNA: TGTGCCAGCAGCTTAACGGGCTTCACCCCGGAAGAGACCCAGTACTTC
CDR3: CASSLTGFTPEETQYF

V: TRBV10-3
J: TRBJ2-3
D: .
size: few
DNA: TGTGCCATCAGTGATTTTAGGGGAGATACGCAGTATTTT
CDR3: CAISDFRGDTQYF

V: TRBV20-1
J: TRBJ2-5
D: TRBD2
size: .
DNA: TGCAGTGCACTAGCGGGGGGGCCCGGAGAGACCCAGTACTTC
CDR3: CSALAGGPGETQYF

V: TRBV7-2
J: TRBJ2-5
D: .
size: .
DNA: TGTGCCAGCAGCTTCTGGGGCGGGCAAGAGACCCAGTACTTC
CDR3: CASSFWGGQETQYF

V: TRBV11-2
J: TRBJ2-2
D: TRBD1
size: few
DNA: TGTGCCAGCAACCCCCAAGGGGGCTCGACCGGGGAGCTGTTTTTT
CDR3: CASNPQGGSTGELFF

V: TRBV4-3
J: TRBJ2-3
D: TRBD2
size: few
DNA: TGCGCCAGCAGCCAACATCTAGGTCCAGCGGGGGCCACAGATACGCAGTATTTT
CDR3: CASSQHLGPAGATDTQYF

V: TRBV2
J: TRBJ2-1
D: .
size: few
DNA: TGTGCCAGCAGTGAGGGGCCTGGGCAGTTCTTC
CDR3: CASSEGPGQFF

V: TRBV15
J: TRBJ2-3
D: .
size: few
DNA: TGTGCCACCAGCAGAGTGGCGGGGAACACAGATACGCAGTATTTT
CDR3: CATSRVAGNTDTQYF

V: TRBV5-1
J: TRBJ1-3
D: TRBD1
size: few
DNA: TGCGCCAGCAGGGTCTCGGGACAGACTGGAAACACCATATATTTT
CDR3: CASRVSGQTGNTIYF

V: TRBV7-2
J: TRBJ1-1
D: TRBD1
size: few
DNA: TGTGCCAGCAGCTTAATCAGGGGGCCGGTTGAAGCTTTCTTT
CDR3: CASSLIRGPVEAFF

V: TRBV12-3/TRBV12-4
J: TRBJ2-3
D: TRBD1
size: .
DNA: TGTGCCAGCAGGTACCCTTCCGGGACAGGGGCCACAGATACGCAGTATTTT
CDR3: CASRYPSGTGATDTQYF

V: TRBV5-1
J: TRBJ1-4
D: .
size: few
DNA: TGCGCCAGCAGCTACACCGGGACAAACCCTGCAACTAATGAAAAACTGTTTTTT
CDR3: CASSYTGTNPATNEKLFF

V: TRBV7-8
J: TRBJ1-1
D: .
size: few
DNA: TGTGCCAGCAGCTTAGTCGGGGGAGGCACTGAAGCTTTCTTT
CDR3: CASSLVGGGTEAFF

V: TRBV5-1
J: TRBJ2-3
D: TRBD2
size: few
DNA: TGCGCCAGCAGCCTTAGCGGGGGGACTAGCACAGATACGCAGTATTTT
CDR3: CASSLSGGTSTDTQYF

V: TRBV7-2
J: TRBJ1-6
D: .
size: .
DNA: TGTGCCAGCACGACGGACAGACGGGGCCTCTCACCCCTCCACTTT
CDR3: CASTTDRRGLSPLHF

V: TRBV28
J: TRBJ1-1
D: .
size: .
DNA: TGTGCCAGCAAACCGTTCGGGACTGAAGCTTTCTTT
CDR3: CASKPFGTEAFF

V: TRBV6-5
J: TRBJ2-5
D: .
size: few
DNA: TGTGCCAGCAAACCGACAAGGGACGGGGAGACCCAGTACTTC
CDR3: CASKPTRDGETQYF

V: TRBV7-9
J: TRBJ2-7
D: .
size: many
DNA: TGTGCCAGCAGCTTCGGACGGGAAGCTCTCGGCGACGAGCAGTACTTC
CDR3: CASSFGREALGDEQYF

V: TRBV7-2
J: TRBJ1-2
D: .
size: .
DNA: TGTGCCAGCAGCTTAACATCGGGGAACTATGGCTACACCTTC
CDR3: CASSLTSGNYGYTF

V: TRBV20-1
J: TRBJ1-1
D: TRBD1
size: few
DNA: TGCAGTGCTTGGGACAGGCCGGGGGGAACTGAAGCTTTCTTT
CDR3: CSAWDRPGGTEAFF

V: TRBV29-1
J: TRBJ2-3
D: .
size: many
DNA: TGCAGCGTTGAAAGTTTTGCGCAGTATTTT
CDR3: CSVESFAQYF

V: TRBV3-1
J: TRBJ2-1
D: TRBD2
size: few
DNA: TGTGCCAGCAGCCCTATAGCGGGTGAGCAGTTCTTC
CDR3: CASSPIAGEQFF

V: TRBV5-1
J: TRBJ2-1
D: TRBD2
size: .
DNA: TGCGCCAGCAGCTTCTTGCGGGGGGCTGGGTACAATGAGCAGTTCTTC
CDR3: CASSFLRGAGYNEQFF

V: TRBV5-1
J: TRBJ1-6
D: TRBD1
size: many
DNA: TGCGCCAGCAGCTCGGGACAGGACCTTTCACCCCTCCACTTT
CDR3: CASSSGQDLSPLHF

V: TRBV7-2
J: TRBJ2-5
D: .
size: many
DNA: TGTGCCAGCAGCTTAAACGGACGGAAAGAGACCCAGTACTTC
CDR3: CASSLNGRKETQYF

V: TRBV6-2/TRBV6-3
J: TRBJ2-5
D: .
size: many
DNA: TGTGCCAGCAGTGGGACGGAAGAGACCCAGTACTTC
CDR3: CASSGTEETQYF

V: TRBV28
J: TRBJ2-1
D: .
size: medium-sized
DNA: TGTGCCAGCACATCTGCGGGGCTCCAGAGCTCCTACAATGAGCAGTTCTTC
CDR3: CASTSAGLQSSYNEQFF

V: TRBV4-3
J: TRBJ2-1
D: .
size: many
DNA: TGCGCCAGCAGCCAGATCCGGGAGACGGTCTACAATGAGCAGTTCTTC
CDR3: CASSQIRETVYNEQFF

V: TRBV7-8
J: TRBJ2-2
D: .
size: .
DNA: TGTGCCAGCAGCTTAGTTACGAGGGCAGGAGCTAGGACCGGGGAGCTGTTTTTT
CDR3: CASSLVTRAGARTGELFF

V: TRBV29-1
J: TRBJ2-5
D: TRBD2
size: .
DNA: TGCAGCGTTGCACTAGCGCGCTCCGGGGAGGAGACCCAGTACTTC
CDR3: CSVALARSGEETQYF

V: TRBV6-5
J: TRBJ1-2
D: TRBD1
size: .
DNA: TGTGCCAGCAGTGTCGGAGGGGGCAGGGGCTACACCTTC
CDR3: CASSVGGGRGYTF

V: TRBV20-1
J: TRBJ2-5
D: .
size: many
DNA: TGCAGTGAATCCTCGGGGCCCCAAGAGACCCAGTACTTC
CDR3: CSESSGPQETQYF

V: TRBV6-2/TRBV6-3
J: TRBJ1-5
D: .
size: few
DNA: TGTGCCAGCAGTTCTCAGCGCCACTGGGGCAATCAGCCCCAGCATTTT
CDR3: CASSSQRHWGNQPQHF

V: TRBV6-5
J: TRBJ2-1
D: .
size: .
DNA: TGTGCCAGCAGAGCAGGGTCCGCGGTGTTCTTC
CDR3: CASRAGSAVFF

V: TRBV7-2
J: TRBJ2-1
D: .
size: few
DNA: TGTGCCAGCAGCCCTAGCATCCCCCAAGAGCAGTTCTTC
CDR3: CASSPSIPQEQFF

V: TRBV4-1
J: TRBJ2-3
D: TRBD2
size: .
DNA: TGCGCCAGCAGCCAAGATCGCAGCGGGGGATCCGTAGATACGCAGTATTTT
CDR3: CASSQDRSGGSVDTQYF

V: TRBV28
J: TRBJ1-5
D: .
size: few
DNA: TGTGCCAGCAGTTTTGTGCGGGTTAGAGGGGATCAGCCCCAGCATTTT
CDR3: CASSFVRVRGDQPQHF

V: TRBV4-2
J: TRBJ2-2
D: TRBD2
size: .
DNA: TGTGCCAGCAGCCAAGATGGCCCGGGGGGCACCGGGGAGCTGTTTTTT
CDR3: CASSQDGPGGTGELFF

V: TRBV7-2
J: TRBJ1-6
D: .
size: few
DNA: TGTGCCAGCACCTCGTGGGGGTATTCACCCCTCCACTTT
CDR3: CASTSWGYSPLHF

V: TRBV10-1
J: TRBJ2-7
D: .
size: few
DNA: TGCGCCAGCAGTGGCCCCGGGACATCGAAGGGGGAGCAGTACTTC
CDR3: CASSGPGTSKGEQYF

V: TRBV20-1
J: TRBJ2-5
D: .
size: .
DNA: TGCAGTGCAACCGATATTGTATTCAAAGAGACCCAGTACTTC
CDR3: CSATDIVFKETQYF

V: TRBV4-1
J: TRBJ2-2
D: .
size: many
DNA: TGCGCCAGCAGCCAAGCGTCCACCGGGGAGCTGTTTTTT
CDR3: CASSQASTGELFF

V: TRBV28
J: TRBJ2-5
D: .
size: few
DNA: TGTGCCAGCAGTGTATCGTGGGAGACCCAGTACTTC
CDR3: CASSVSWETQYF

V: TRBV20-1
J: TRBJ1-5
D: .
size: few
DNA: TGCAGTGCTAGAGATCTAAGCAGGGATAGCAATCAGCCCCAGCATTTT
CDR3: CSARDLSRDSNQPQHF

V: TRBV7-2
J: TRBJ2-5
D: TRBD2
size: many
DNA: TGTGCCAGCTCGGAGACTAGCTTGGAGACCCAGTACTTC
CDR3: CASSETSLETQYF